This TCR beta chain was identified in a study of blood T cell repertoires in COVID-19. Germline CDR1 and CDR2: SGHRS and YFSETQ. V dropped 3 bases and J dropped 3; count of bases not matched to a gene: 5. The CDR3 consists of 17 residues. TCRdb's table, derived via immunoSEQ multiplex PCR, lists solely in-frame clones and lacks some. The sample carries about 300,000 clones, 70% to 90% recorded once. This clonotype was sampled from a woman in her twenties or thirties who had recovered from COVID-19. The chain has TRBV5-1 and TRBJ2-3, with 15 bases fitting TRBD2. Material for sequencing was PBMCs or T cells enriched from blood (not recorded which). The CDR3: CASSSGTSGGSTDTQYF. In DNA form, the CDR3 reads TGCGCCAGCAGCTCTGGGACTAGCGGGGGGTCGACAGATACGCAGTATTTT.